Presented here are 30 T cell receptor beta chains from one specimen sequenced in a study of blood T cell repertoires in COVID-19 (dated by TCRdb to the early 2020s). The library was generated by the immunoSEQ multiplex PCR assay. This immuneACCESS table, as held by TCRdb, lists in-frame sequences with V and J called but not all clones. Of the missing ones, under half trace to an unresolved V gene in checked studies; the others have no known cause. Recorded for this sample are some 390,000 clones; just under 90% of them occurred a single time. The leading ten clones occupy 1.7% of the sample. The sequencing input was PBMCs or T cells enriched from blood (not recorded which). Receptors originate from a woman under 40 who had recovered from COVID-19.

The V call is TRBV7-2, the J call TRBJ1-1; D call uncertain. Germline CDR1 SGHTA, CDR2 FQGNSA. CDR3 size: 15 residues. V lost 0 bases, J lost 0 bases, and 8 bases lay in between. This chain's CDR3 is CASSLAGRMNTEAFF. Here the CDR3 DNA reads TGTGCCAGCAGCTTAGCCGGGAGGATGAACACTGAAGCTTTCTTT. Together with reference TRBV7-2 and TRBJ1-1, the CDR3 gives the full variable domain: GAGVSQSPSNKVTEKGKDVELRCDPISGHTALYWYRQSLGQGLEFLIYFQGNSAPDKSGLPSDRFSAERTGGSVSTLTIQRTQQEDSAVYLCASSLAGRMNTEAFFGQGTRLTVV.

The CDR3 nucleotides read TGTGCTAGTGGTGCCGGGACTCCTCGTCAGGCTTTCTTT. Encoded protein: CASGAGTPRQAFF. The chain couples TRBV12-5 to TRBJ1-1; maybe TRBD1 (5 bases). Germline V CDR1 and CDR2: LGHNT, FRNRAP. The CDR3 runs 13 residues. Trimming left V 5 bases short and J 11 bases short, with 18 bases between.

The rearrangement links TRBV19 to TRBJ1-1; tentatively, D is TRBD1 (5 bases). With 7 bases removed from V and 7 bases from J, the gap between germline ends came to 16 bases. CDR1 and CDR2 from the germline V gene are LNHDA and SQIVND (reference sequence). The CDR3 extends over 13 amino acids. The CDR3, as DNA: TGTGCCAGTACGAGGGAGGGGCGTAATGAAGCTTTCTTT. Translating gives CASTREGRNEAFF.

This chain uses TRBV7-9 with TRBJ1-2; D not resolved. Germline V lookup: CDR1 SEHNR, CDR2 FQNEAQ (reference sequence). Trimming took off 8 bases at V and 4 bases at J, with 20 bases between the two ends. The CDR3 consists of 15 residues. CDR3 loop: CASHRDSGLGYGYTF. The CDR3 nucleotides read TGTGCCAGCCATCGGGATTCCGGTCTTGGCTATGGCTACACCTTC.

The chain joins TRBV7-8 to TRBJ1-2, with no clear D. The germline V gene encodes CDR1 SGHVS and CDR2 FQNEAQ. The CDR3 is 12 residues long. V gave up 5 bases and J gave up 0 bases, with 4 bases separating them. The CDR3 DNA is TGTGCCAGCAGCCCGTCTAACTATGGCTACACCTTC. Translated, it gives CASSPSNYGYTF.

The gene calls are TRBV11-3 and TRBJ2-5; 15 positions match TRBD2. The J segment lost 3 bases and the V segment lost 5 bases, leaving 4 bases of the junction unmatched. Germline V lookup: CDR1 SGHNT, CDR2 YENEEA. The CDR3 runs 16 residues. Here the CDR3 reads CASSRRTSGGEETQYF. CDR3 coding DNA: TGTGCCAGCAGCCGTCGGACTAGCGGGGGGGAAGAGACCCAGTACTTC. The full variable domain, with the rest looked up from reference TRBV11-3 and TRBJ2-5, is EAGVVQSPRYKIIEKKQPVAFWCNPISGHNTLYWYLQNLGQGPELLIRYENEEAVDDSQLPKDRFSAERLKGVDSTLKIQPAELGDSAVYLCASSRRTSGGEETQYFGPGTRLLVL.

The chain carries TRBV9 and TRBJ2-7; possibly TRBD2 for D (6 bases). Per germline, CDR1 SGDLS and CDR2 YYNGEE. V dropped 0 bases and J dropped 7 bases, with 17 bases sitting between them. The CDR3 runs to 15 residues. The CDR3 protein is CASSVGGGDAREQYF. The CDR3 bases are TGTGCCAGCAGCGTAGGTGGAGGGGATGCCAGAGAGCAGTACTTC. Full variable domain (rest looked up from reference TRBV9 and TRBJ2-7): DSGVTQTPKHLITATGQRVTLRCSPRSGDLSVYWYQQSLDQGLQFLIQYYNGEERAKGNILERFSAQQFPDLHSELNLSSLELGDSALYFCASSVGGGDAREQYFGPGTRLTVT.

This clone was seen a handful of times. The chain couples TRBV18 to TRBJ1-1, with unresolved D. Germline lookup yields CDR1 KGHSH and CDR2 LQKENI. V lost 2 bases and J lost 0, with 4 bases in between. The CDR3 is 13 amino acids. The CDR3 protein is CASSPEMNTEAFF. For the CDR3, the DNA is TGTGCCAGCTCACCAGAGATGAACACTGAAGCTTTCTTT.

The rearrangement links TRBV27 to TRBJ2-5; 10 bases fit TRBD1. This CDR3 is 16 amino acids long. With V trimmed by 4 bases and J by 4 bases, 9 bases remained unmatched. CDR1 is MNHEY and CDR2 is SMNVEV in the germline V gene (reference sequence). CDR3 bases: TGTGCCAGCAGTTCCAGGGACAGGGGTGGACGAGAGACCCAGTACTTC. This translates into CASSSRDRGGRETQYF.

The chain is built from TRBV12-5 and TRBJ1-1, with D uncertain. Trimming removed 11 bases from V and 3 bases from J, with 10 bases in between. The CDR3 covers 11 residues. The germline V gene encodes CDR1 LGHNT and CDR2 FRNRAP. CDR3 loop: CALEEYTEAFF. CDR3 DNA: TGTGCTCTCGAGGAATACACTGAAGCTTTCTTT. The variable domain in full, completed from reference TRBV12-5 and TRBJ1-1, reads DARVTQTPRHKVTEMGQEVTMRCQPILGHNTVFWYRQTMMQGLELLAYFRNRAPLDDSGMPKDRFSAEMPDATLATLKIQPSEPRDSAVYFCALEEYTEAFFGQGTRLTVV.

The chain uses TRBV5-1 and TRBJ2-5; the match to TRBD2 covers 9 bases. The V and J ends lost 3 bases and 2 bases, in that order; junction bases with no gene match: 5. The CDR3 runs 15 residues. Germline V lookup: CDR1 SGHRS, CDR2 YFSETQ. CDR3 nucleotide sequence: TGCGCCAGCAGCTCACAGACTAGCGGACAAGAGACCCAGTACTTC. Encoded protein: CASSSQTSGQETQYF.

The chain combines TRBV28 with TRBJ1-1; D not resolved. The germline V and J ends were trimmed by 2 bases and 8 bases, with 9 bases remaining between them. There are 12 residues in the CDR3. Germline V gene lookup returns CDR1 MDHEN and CDR2 SYDVKM. The chain's CDR3 is CASSLPLLEAFF. CDR3 sequence (DNA): TGTGCCAGCAGTTTACCCCTGTTAGAAGCTTTCTTT.

The CDR3 protein is CASSLGTEYQGNTIYF. The CDR3 DNA follows: TGCGCCAGCAGCTTGGGGACAGAGTACCAAGGAAACACCATATATTTT. V usage is TRBV5-1 and J usage is TRBJ1-3; the D gene is possibly TRBD1 (6 bases). The V and J ends lost 0 bases and 4 bases respectively, with 14 bases between them. The germline gives CDR1 SGHRS, CDR2 YFSETQ. This CDR3 region has 16 residues.

Only a few counts were recorded for this clone. The V call is TRBV5-4, the J call TRBJ1-5; 10 bases are shared with TRBD1. The germline gives CDR1 SGHNT, CDR2 YYREEE (reference sequence). CDR3 length: 14 residues. Losses at the gene ends were 4 bases for V and 5 bases for J; bases not matched to a gene: 3. The CDR3: CASSDGTGDQPQHF. The DNA for the CDR3 is TGTGCCAGCAGCGATGGGACAGGGGATCAGCCCCAGCATTTT.

The chain couples TRBV4-1 to TRBJ1-1, with TRBD1 matching over 8 bases. V lost 2 bases to trimming and J lost 10 bases; unmatched junction nucleotides: 15. This CDR3 comprises 16 residues. The V gene's germline CDR1 is MGHRA and CDR2 YSYEKL. CDR3 nucleotide sequence: TGCGCCAGCAGCCAACCTCAGGGGGCGATGAGTCAACCAGCTTTCTTT. Residues: CASSQPQGAMSQPAFF.

The gene calls are TRBV7-6 and TRBJ1-1; D is uncertain. Trimming took 8 bases from V and 1 from J, leaving 17 bases between them. CDR3 size: 15 residues. CDR1 is SGHVS and CDR2 is FNYEAQ in the germline V gene. The CDR3 region is CASQTAQGENTEAFF. The CDR3 DNA is TGTGCCAGCCAAACTGCCCAAGGAGAGAACACTGAAGCTTTCTTT.

The rearrangement links TRBV5-1 to TRBJ2-2, with 9 bases that match TRBD2. V was clipped by 2 bases and J by 4 bases; unmatched bases: 9. Germline CDR1 SGHRS, CDR2 YFSETQ. This CDR3 is 17 amino acids long. CDR3 in DNA: TGCGCCAGCAGCTTCCCTAGCGGGGCGTCGGGCACCGGGGAGCTGTTTTTT. It encodes CASSFPSGASGTGELFF.

This clone occurred once. The J gene is TRBJ1-1, the V gene TRBV28; no reliable D call. V lost 8 bases, J lost 3 bases, and 13 bases lay in between. The germline CDR1 and CDR2 sequences are MDHEN and SYDVKM. CDR3 length: 13 residues. The CDR3 region has the DNA TGTGCCAGCGGAATCTGGAGGCACACTGAAGCTTTCTTT. Protein product: CASGIWRHTEAFF.

V is TRBV4-1 and J is TRBJ1-4; TRBD1 matches 9 bases. The ends lost 4 bases at V and 5 bases at J; junction bases unmatched: 5. CDR1 is MGHRA and CDR2 is YSYEKL in the germline V gene. This CDR3 is 15 amino acids long. This CDR3 is CASSRTGTGNEKLFF. The CDR3 DNA reads TGCGCCAGCAGCCGAACCGGGACAGGGAATGAAAAACTGTTTTTT.

The chain uses TRBV7-3 and TRBJ2-6; unclear D gene. This CDR3 has 16 amino acids. The V end lost 1 base, the J end lost 4 bases, and 11 bases lay between the germline ends. Germline V gives CDR1 SGHTA, CDR2 FQGTGA. This CDR3 is CASSLMRARGANVLTF. CDR3 sequence (DNA): TGTGCCAGCAGCTTAATGCGAGCGCGCGGGGCCAACGTCCTGACTTTC.

The CDR3 nucleotides are TGTGCCAGCAGTCCCCCTAGCACAGGCACAGATACGCAGTATTTT. Protein sequence: CASSPPSTGTDTQYF. V gene TRBV25-1 combines with J gene TRBJ2-3, with D perhaps TRBD2 (5 bases). V shed 5 bases and J shed 1 base, with 13 bases lying between them. The CDR3 is 15 amino acids. CDR1 MGHDK and CDR2 SYGVNS come from the germline V gene.

Concerning this clone: A much larger clonotype is one base distant, so this may be a read error. The chain links TRBV4-1 to TRBJ2-2; 9 bases map to TRBD1. This CDR3 has 14 residues. Unmatched junction bases numbered 3, after V lost 4 bases and J lost 6 bases. Looked up from germline, CDR1 is MGHRA and CDR2 is YSYEKL. The CDR3 region is CASSLGQGAGELFF. The CDR3 DNA sequence: TGCGCCAGCAGCCTGGGACAGGGAGCCGGGGAGCTGTTTTTT.

The chain couples TRBV27 to TRBJ1-2; D not certain. Germline V gives CDR1 MNHEY, CDR2 SMNVEV (reference sequence). This CDR3 spans 15 amino acids. Between the trimmed V and J ends, which lost 2 bases and 3 bases, there was a span of 13 bases. This CDR3 reads CASSLRAGFDYGYTF. CDR3 bases: TGTGCCAGCAGTTTAAGGGCGGGTTTCGACTATGGCTACACCTTC.

This clone showed up just a few times. CDR3 nucleotide sequence: TGTGCCAGCAGTTCTGGACAGGATCAGCCCCAGCATTTT. Amino acids: CASSSGQDQPQHF. The chain couples TRBV12-3 or TRBV12-4 to TRBJ1-5; 7 nucleotides align to TRBD1. The J segment lost 5 bases and the V segment lost 4 bases, leaving 2 bases of the junction unmatched. The CDR3 spans 13 residues.

The rearrangement links TRBV6-5 to TRBJ1-1, with a tentative D call TRBD1 (6 bases). The length of the CDR3 is 13 residues. Germline CDR1 and CDR2: MNHEY and SVGAGI. V lost 11 bases to trimming and J lost 1 base, with 14 bases between them. CDR3 residues: CAGGEGGNTEAFF. The CDR3 nucleotides are TGTGCCGGGGGAGAAGGGGGGAACACTGAAGCTTTCTTT.

This rearrangement joins TRBV7-3 to TRBJ1-4; a possible D gene is TRBD1 (6 bases). There are 15 residues in the CDR3. Germline V lookup: CDR1 SGHTA, CDR2 FQGTGA. Trimming pared 4 bases from V and 7 bases from J, leaving 16 bases between. The CDR3 bases are TGTGCCAGCAGCTCTACAGGGTTGAGGGGTGAAAAACTGTTTTTT. This translates into CASSSTGLRGEKLFF.

This sequence joins TRBV7-5 and TRBJ1-2; the table's D call TRBD1 went unverified against the DNA. TRBV7-5 is reported as a pseudogene. The CDR3 runs 20 residues. CDR3 amino acids: CARSLTGKTVTMGIRGFDTF. DNA of the CDR3: TGTGCCAGAAGCTTAACAGGCAAGACTGTAACTATGGGGATTAGGGGTTTTGACACCTTC.

The genes are TRBV19 and TRBJ1-1, with unresolved D. Germline V gene data show CDR1 as LNHDA and CDR2 as SQIVND (reference sequence). The CDR3 loop spans 16 amino acids. V lost 5 bases and J lost 4, with 20 bases in between. DNA for the CDR3: TGTGCCAGTAGTCCTCTGGGGATTCCGGGAAGCACTGAAGCTTTCTTT. It codes for CASSPLGIPGSTEAFF.

V and J are TRBV29-1 and TRBJ1-1, with 8 bases aligning to TRBD1. Germline trimming cut 5 bases from V and 4 bases from J; bases unmatched to any gene: 3. Germline-derived CDR1 and CDR2 are SQVTM and ANQGSEA. This CDR3 is 12 amino acids long. CDR3 nucleotide sequence: TGCAGCGTTCTGGACAGGGCCACTGAAGCTTTCTTT. Translating gives CSVLDRATEAFF.

This sequence joins TRBV27 and TRBJ1-2, with TRBD1 identical over 9 bases. Germline V lookup: CDR1 MNHEY, CDR2 SMNVEV (reference sequence). Germline trimming cut 1 base from V and 6 bases from J; bases unmatched to any gene: 9. The CDR3 spans 16 residues. CDR3 in DNA: TGTGCCAGCAGTTTATATTCCGGGACAGGGTTAAATGGCTACACCTTC. This sequence encodes CASSLYSGTGLNGYTF.